The 18 T cell receptor beta chains below were found in one sample sequenced in a study of OX40 agonist ivuxolimab in advanced cancers. Sequencing used immunoSEQ multiplex PCR; TCRdb keeps in-frame clones, though not all of them. Of about 48,000 clones in the sample, over 75% were seen once. The sequencing used CD4+ or CD8+ T cells sorted from blood, collected in a trial of the OX40 agonist ivuxolimab. These receptors were collected from an adult with an advanced solid tumor such as melanoma, head and neck, liver or kidney cancer.

The CDR3 DNA follows: TGTGCCAGCAGCCAAGACCCGCATAGCACCTACAATGAGCAGTTCTTC. Translation: CASSQDPHSTYNEQFF. V and J are TRBV4-2 and TRBJ2-1, with no clear D. Looked up from germline, CDR1 is LGHNA and CDR2 is YNFKEQ. V shed 0 bases and J shed 2 bases, with 11 bases lying between them. The CDR3 is 16 amino acids.

This chain uses TRBV13 with TRBJ2-1, with a weak D call TRBD1 (6 bases). CDR3 length: 14 amino acids. CDR1 is PRHDT, CDR2 FYEKMQ, per germline (reference sequence). Trimming left V 6 bases short and J 4 bases short, with 13 bases between. The chain's CDR3 is CASRGQTRYNEQFF. The CDR3 nucleotides read TGTGCCAGCAGAGGACAGACGAGGTACAATGAGCAGTTCTTC.

In its sample, this clone was seen once. The chain is built from TRBV9 and TRBJ2-3, with D possibly being TRBD1 or TRBD2 (5 bases each). Germline assignment: CDR1 SGDLS and CDR2 YYNGEE. V was clipped by 0 bases and J by 2 bases, with 13 bases between them. The CDR3 is 16 residues long. The CDR3 DNA is TGTGCCAGCAGCGTAGTTGGGGGTGTTTACACAGATACGCAGTATTTT. Amino acid sequence: CASSVVGGVYTDTQYF.

This chain joins TRBV7-6 and TRBJ1-5; 8 bases map to TRBD1. The V gene end was trimmed by 4 bases and the J gene end by 2 bases; junction bases not matched to a gene: 4. The CDR3 loop spans 15 amino acids. Per germline, CDR1 SGHVS and CDR2 FNYEAQ. CDR3 in amino acids: CASSSDRGGNQPQHF. CDR3 sequence (DNA): TGTGCCAGCAGCTCCGACAGGGGTGGCAATCAGCCCCAGCATTTT.

The chain employs TRBV15 and TRBJ1-5; 9 nucleotides match TRBD1. The CDR3 is made up of 15 amino acids. CDR1 is LNHNV, CDR2 YYDKDF, per germline (reference sequence). V gave up 5 bases and J gave up 2 bases; unmatched junction bases: 4. In DNA, the CDR3 is TGTGCCACCAGCGTGGACAGGGGAGGCAATCAGCCCCAGCATTTT. Translation: CATSVDRGGNQPQHF.

This rearrangement joins TRBV15 to TRBJ2-7; 7 positions match TRBD1. CDR1 is LNHNV and CDR2 is YYDKDF in the germline V gene (reference sequence). The CDR3 sequence is 14 residues long. The trim removed 5 bases at V and 2 bases at J, leaving 6 bases unmatched. CDR3: CATSGTGTAYEQYF. The CDR3 coding sequence is TGTGCCACCAGCGGGACCGGGACAGCCTACGAGCAGTACTTC.

The rearrangement joins TRBV27 to TRBJ2-7; 10 positions agree with TRBD2. V gave up 5 bases and J gave up 6 bases; unmatched junction bases: 7. This CDR3 is built from 14 residues. Germline CDR1 is MNHEY and CDR2 is SMNVEV (reference sequence). The CDR3 loop is CASSPGTSVSEQYF. Written as DNA, the CDR3 is TGTGCCAGCAGTCCAGGGACTAGCGTCAGCGAGCAGTACTTC.

The V call is TRBV18, the J call TRBJ2-5; D is unclear. The assigned J gene may be wrong: the sequence end matches TRBJ2-7 better. CDR1 and CDR2 from the germline V gene are KGHSH and LQKENI. The CDR3 is made up of 12 amino acids. CDR3 nucleotides: TGTGCCAGCTCACCAGCCAACTACGAGCAGTACTTC. Residues: CASSPANYEQYF.

The chain carries TRBV11-2 and TRBJ2-1; 8 bases line up with TRBD1. The CDR3 totals 18 residues. V was clipped by 5 bases and J by 0 bases; unmatched bases: 12. Germline CDR1 and CDR2: SGHAT and FQNNGV. CDR3 sequence (DNA): TGTGCCAGCAGCCCAGGAGGAGCAGGGGGCGGCTCCTACAATGAGCAGTTCTTC. Protein: CASSPGGAGGGSYNEQFF.

This chain joins TRBV6-4 and TRBJ1-1; 8 bases are shared with TRBD1. Losses at the gene ends were 4 bases for V and 4 bases for J; bases not matched to a gene: 11. The V gene's germline CDR1 is MRHNA and CDR2 SNTAGT. The CDR3 covers 16 residues. The CDR3 region has the DNA TGTGCCAGCAGTGGTCCAGGGGGCTGGGAGTCCACTGAAGCTTTCTTT. It specifies CASSGPGGWESTEAFF.

The chain carries TRBV7-7 and TRBJ2-4, with D maybe TRBD1 (7 bases). Germline CDR1 is SSHAT and CDR2 is FNYEAQ (reference sequence). The CDR3 consists of 17 residues. The CDR3 sequence is CGSDTGQGEAAKNIQYF. CDR3 coding DNA: TGTGGCAGTGATACTGGCCAGGGGGAGGCAGCCAAAAACATTCAGTACTTC.

The rearrangement uses TRBV9 and TRBJ1-2; the match to TRBD1 covers 9 bases. The CDR3 has 14 residues. The germline CDR1 and CDR2 sequences are SGDLS and YYNGEE. Germline trimming cut 4 bases from V and 9 bases from J; bases unmatched to any gene: 10. CDR3 nucleotides: TGTGCCAGCAGCCCCATCGGGACAGGGCTTCGCTACACCTTC. This gives the protein CASSPIGTGLRYTF.

The chain uses TRBV6-1 and TRBJ2-7, with 12 positions matching TRBD2. CDR1 and CDR2 (germline): MNHNS, SASEGT. J lost 2 bases, V lost 3 bases, and 5 bases had no gene match. The CDR3 covers 16 residues. The chain's CDR3 is CASSDQLAGGTYEQYF. The CDR3 bases are TGTGCCAGCAGTGATCAACTAGCGGGAGGAACCTACGAGCAGTACTTC.

This sequence joins TRBV5-1 and TRBJ1-1, with 9 bases matching TRBD1. Losses at the gene ends were 0 bases for V and 2 bases for J; bases not matched to a gene: 5. Germline V lookup: CDR1 SGHRS, CDR2 YFSETQ. There are 16 residues in the CDR3. The CDR3 bases are TGCGCCAGCAGCTTGGCCCGACAGGGGGGAAACACTGAAGCTTTCTTT. Protein product: CASSLARQGGNTEAFF.

The chain combines TRBV6-6 with TRBJ2-7; no firm D call. Trimming cost V 8 bases and J 6 bases, with 14 bases left between them. Germline loops: CDR1 MNHNY, CDR2 SVGAGI (reference sequence). This CDR3 contains 12 residues. CDR3 nucleotide sequence: TGTGCCAGCGGGGATAAAATGACCGAGCAGTACTTC. Its translation: CASGDKMTEQYF.

The rearrangement uses TRBV9 and TRBJ1-2, with a tentative D call TRBD1 (5 bases). V lost 3 bases, J lost 4 bases, and 7 bases lay in between. This CDR3 has 12 residues. Germline lookup yields CDR1 SGDLS and CDR2 YYNGEE. The CDR3, as DNA: TGTGCCAGCAGCGAGGGGACCTATGGCTACACCTTC. Its translation: CASSEGTYGYTF.

The chain uses TRBV15 and TRBJ1-1; D remains ambiguous. Deletions cut 9 bases from V and 3 bases from J, with 11 bases between. There are 12 residues in the CDR3. From germline, CDR1 is LNHNV and CDR2 YYDKDF (reference sequence). The CDR3 DNA sequence: TGTGCCACGGGGAGGGTGGACACTGAAGCTTTCTTT. Amino acid sequence: CATGRVDTEAFF.

V is TRBV19 and J is TRBJ1-5, with unresolved D. Trimming pared 5 bases from V and 0 bases from J, leaving 8 bases between. CDR3 length equals 14 residues. Looked up from germline, CDR1 is LNHDA and CDR2 is SQIVND (reference sequence). The chain's CDR3 is CASSPFGSNQPQHF. DNA for the CDR3: TGTGCCAGTAGTCCTTTTGGTAGCAATCAGCCCCAGCATTTT.